This T cell receptor (beta chain) came from a study of blood T cell repertoires in COVID-19 (dated by TCRdb to 2020 to 2022). The study in broad terms: Samples from collaborators originated in the United States, Italy and Spain and spanned both the acute and convalescent phases of COVID-19. The material from the prospective study consisted of cDNA or gDNA derived from T cells, B-cell-depleted T cells, or PBMCs. The dataset comprised deeply sampled blood TCRbeta repertoires from subjects exposed to, actively infected with, or recovered from COVID-19. A freely available public database, intended as a resource for researchers studying the immune response to SARS-CoV-2, is where the repertoires were released. Samples came from the ongoing ImmuneRACE study (first 160 participants) plus 1,254 subjects from 6 global collaborators. Sample metadata almost always included a de-identified subject ID, COVID-19 status, age in years and sex. HLA class I and class II types, where available, came from metadata supplied by the sample provider rather than from assay-based typing.

A note on this clone: Its binding antigen is unknown. Per-base qualities were not stored, and no clone one base away is much larger.

TCRbeta CDR3 regions were amplified from genomic DNA using the immunoSEQ Assay, a bias-controlled multiplex PCR. For the original study's pipeline: Nucleated cell counts per sample were estimated from amplification of reference gene primers within the assay. Sequence reads were collapsed and filtered to measure the absolute abundance of every unique TCRbeta CDR3 rearrangement. Productive Simpson clonality was computed per sample as the square root of Simpson's diversity index over productive rearrangements. The table was pulled from immuneACCESS by TCRdb, which kept in-frame rearrangements only. Such tables lose some clones; where checked, under half of the loss comes from unresolved V genes, and the rest has no known cause. Clonal size and the V and J genes are those of that table, whereas D and trimming came from the DNA. Across this sample there are approximately 94,000 clones, with approximately 80% seen only once. Jointly, the top ten make up around a third of the sample.

The collaborating institutions used their own protocols to collect whole blood in K2EDTA tubes. Collaborator samples were shipped for TCRbeta analysis as frozen whole blood, isolated PBMCs, or DNA extracted from either sample type. The CDR3 has 13 amino acids, counting the end cysteine and phenylalanine. Just CDR3 DNA is preserved here, 39 bases in frame from base 1. Per the germline V gene (reference sequence), LGHDT is the CDR1 and YNNKEL is the CDR2. Ends trimmed: V by 1 base, J by 9 bases; bases unmatched to a gene: 3. Overall study results and their limits: How much clinical and demographic metadata was included differed by source and by participant, and the metadata was provided uncurated.

The specimen was peripheral blood. This chain is built from TRBV3-1 (or the pseudogene TRBV3-2) and TRBJ2-3; TRBD2 aligns with 8 central bases. This TCR was sampled from a man aged 70-80 years with active or convalescent COVID-19. The CDR3 reads CASSQGREGTQYF. The bases are TGTGCCAGCAGCCAAGGCCGGGAGGGGACGCAGTATTTT.